The clone carrying this T cell receptor beta chain was detected only a few times. Antigen specificity is unknown. This entry belongs to a study of cytotoxic CD8 clonotypes in ibrutinib-treated CLL. Study information: Partial response was seen in roughly 24 patients and complete response in 2; after median around 5.5 years, about 14 stayed remitted, around 12 progressed.

The sequencing depth, 1 in 200,000 to 1 in 1 million T cells, was the target. Here immunoSEQ multiplex PCR was the method, and the copy in TCRdb shows in-frame clones only, minus some. The sample lists 75,000 to 80,000 clones; approximately 87% were seen once. The germline V gene encodes CDR1 LNHNV and CDR2 YYDKDF (reference sequence). This CDR3 contains 13 residues. V dropped 0 bases and J dropped 0 bases, with 2 bases sitting between them. Regarding the study as a whole: Sampling times differed between sustained-remission and progressing patients.

The receptor was derived from a human donor with chronic lymphocytic leukemia. Sample: PBMCs, taken after 24 months of ibrutinib treatment. The chain joins TRBV15 to TRBJ1-1; no clear D gene. The CDR3 sequence: CATSRDLNTEAFF. The CDR3 bases are TGTGCCACCAGCAGAGATCTGAACACTGAAGCTTTCTTT.